The rows below give T cell receptor beta chains drawn from one sample of a study of blood T cell repertoires in COVID-19. The protocol was immunoSEQ multiplex PCR, while the TCRdb copy is restricted to in-frame clones and leaves out a portion. The sample yields about 260,000 clones, 86% seen once. The source material was peripheral blood. The source is a man between 18 and 29 years old with active or convalescent COVID-19. CDR3s include the opening cysteine and the closing phenylalanine or tryptophan. The D gene is left open where the match is weak. Expanded clones are given a class, and other clones once, few, many or no size at all.

size: few
D: NA
J: TRBJ2-7
V: TRBV7-8
CDR3: CASSPSAAVHGEQYF
DNA: TGTGCCAGCAGCCCTTCGGCGGCAGTACATGGCGAGCAGTACTTC

size: few
D: NA
J: TRBJ1-6
V: TRBV5-5
CDR3: CASTRTESTYNSPLHF
DNA: TGTGCCAGCACACGGACAGAATCGACCTATAATTCACCCCTCCACTTT

size: NA
D: NA
J: TRBJ2-7
V: TRBV27
CDR3: CASSPITGIWGGESYEQYF
DNA: TGTGCCAGCAGTCCAATCACCGGGATCTGGGGGGGCGAGTCCTACGAGCAGTACTTC

size: NA
D: TRBD1
J: TRBJ1-2
V: TRBV15
CDR3: CATSRDLGQGSGYTF
DNA: TGTGCCACCAGCAGAGATTTGGGACAGGGGAGCGGCTACACCTTC

size: NA
D: NA
J: TRBJ2-7
V: TRBV24-1
CDR3: CATSARDTSYEQYF
DNA: TGTGCCACCAGTGCCCGGGACACGTCCTACGAGCAGTACTTC

size: NA
D: TRBD2
J: TRBJ2-7
V: TRBV19
CDR3: CASSIMGGFGEQYF
DNA: TGTGCCAGTAGTATAATGGGGGGGTTCGGCGAGCAGTACTTC

size: NA
D: TRBD2
J: TRBJ2-1
V: TRBV9
CDR3: CASSVGLAGEVRNEQFF
DNA: TGTGCCAGCAGCGTAGGTCTAGCGGGAGAAGTTCGCAATGAGCAGTTCTTC

size: NA
D: NA
J: TRBJ2-1
V: TRBV5-1
CDR3: CASSLAQSSYNEQFF
DNA: TGCGCCAGCAGCTTGGCACAGAGCTCCTACAATGAGCAGTTCTTC

size: NA
D: TRBD2
J: TRBJ2-7
V: TRBV30
CDR3: CAWSAGAGAYEQYF
DNA: TGTGCCTGGAGTGCCGGAGCGGGGGCCTACGAGCAGTACTTC

size: NA
D: NA
J: TRBJ1-6
V: TRBV6-5
CDR3: CASSYSGLPDSPLHF
DNA: TGTGCCAGCAGTTACTCGGGACTGCCGGATTCACCCCTCCACTTT

size: NA
D: NA
J: TRBJ2-5
V: TRBV5-1
CDR3: CASSASYKRQETQYF
DNA: TGCGCCAGCAGCGCATCGTATAAGCGGCAAGAGACCCAGTACTTC

size: NA
D: NA
J: TRBJ1-1
V: TRBV7-9
CDR3: CASSLPAGNTEAFF
DNA: TGTGCCAGCAGCTTACCCGCAGGTAACACTGAAGCTTTCTTT

size: NA
D: NA
J: TRBJ2-3
V: TRBV28
CDR3: CASRGGASGTDTQYF
DNA: TGTGCCAGTAGGGGGGGGGCTAGTGGCACAGATACGCAGTATTTT

size: NA
D: TRBD1
J: TRBJ1-2
V: TRBV5-4
CDR3: CASSTTGQGMVSAYGYTF
DNA: TGTGCCAGCAGCACCACGGGACAGGGGATGGTATCCGCCTATGGCTACACCTTC

size: NA
D: NA
J: TRBJ2-2
V: TRBV2
CDR3: CASSERGTRDTGELFF
DNA: TGTGCCAGCAGTGAGAGGGGGACGAGGGACACCGGGGAGCTGTTTTTT

size: NA
D: NA
J: TRBJ1-3
V: TRBV24-1
CDR3: CATSDYRNTIYF
DNA: TGTGCCACCAGTGATTACAGGAACACCATATATTTT

size: NA
D: TRBD1
J: TRBJ1-1
V: TRBV2
CDR3: CASRTGGSATEAFF
DNA: TGTGCCAGCAGAACAGGGGGCTCGGCCACTGAAGCTTTCTTT

size: NA
D: NA
J: TRBJ1-6
V: TRBV9
CDR3: CASSYGGLRNSPLHF
DNA: TGTGCCAGCAGCTATGGAGGACTGAGAAATTCACCCCTCCACTTT

size: NA
D: NA
J: TRBJ2-6
V: TRBV6-5
CDR3: CASKKADGANVLTF
DNA: TGTGCCAGCAAGAAGGCGGATGGGGCCAACGTCCTGACTTTC

size: NA
D: TRBD2
J: TRBJ2-1
V: TRBV7-9
CDR3: CASSFIRLADYNEQFF
DNA: TGTGCCAGCAGCTTTATCAGACTAGCGGATTACAATGAGCAGTTCTTC

size: NA
D: NA
J: TRBJ1-1
V: TRBV27
CDR3: CASSLGRNTEAFF
DNA: TGTGCCAGCAGTTTAGGCCGTAACACTGAAGCTTTCTTT

size: NA
D: TRBD2
J: TRBJ2-1
V: TRBV20-1
CDR3: CSASWGTRGWHEQFF
DNA: TGCAGTGCTAGTTGGGGGACTAGGGGATGGCATGAGCAGTTCTTC

size: NA
D: TRBD1
J: TRBJ2-7
V: TRBV12-3/TRBV12-4
CDR3: CASSRDRGYEQYF
DNA: TGTGCCAGTAGCCGGGACAGGGGATACGAGCAGTACTTC

size: NA
D: NA
J: TRBJ2-3
V: TRBV10-3
CDR3: CAIAKPIGGDTQYF
DNA: TGTGCCATCGCGAAGCCAATCGGGGGAGATACGCAGTATTTT

size: few
D: NA
J: TRBJ2-1
V: TRBV7-2
CDR3: CASSLGQGTYNEQFF
DNA: TGTGCCAGCAGCTTAGGGCAGGGGACCTACAATGAGCAGTTCTTC

size: few
D: NA
J: TRBJ1-3
V: TRBV5-1
CDR3: CASSLATLTSGNTIYF
DNA: TGCGCCAGCAGCTTGGCCACGTTAACGAGTGGAAACACCATATATTTT

size: NA
D: TRBD2
J: TRBJ2-1
V: TRBV19
CDR3: CASREMKLATYNEQFF
DNA: TGTGCCAGTAGGGAAATGAAACTAGCGACCTACAATGAGCAGTTCTTC

size: NA
D: NA
J: TRBJ1-1
V: TRBV24-1
CDR3: CATSAEGANTEAFF
DNA: TGTGCCACCAGTGCCGAAGGGGCGAACACTGAAGCTTTCTTT

size: NA
D: NA
J: TRBJ1-2
V: TRBV12-3/TRBV12-4
CDR3: CASTKRGDGYTF
DNA: TGTGCCAGCACCAAACGGGGGGATGGCTACACCTTC

size: NA
D: NA
J: TRBJ1-4
V: TRBV5-8
CDR3: CASSFARGQGKLFF
DNA: TGTGCCAGCAGCTTTGCTCGGGGACAAGGGAAACTGTTTTTT

size: NA
D: TRBD2
J: TRBJ2-7
V: TRBV7-3
CDR3: CASSNGLGVEQYF
DNA: TGTGCCAGCAGCAACGGACTAGGGGTCGAGCAGTACTTC

size: NA
D: TRBD2
J: TRBJ2-1
V: TRBV7-9
CDR3: CASSLLRLAGTNEQFF
DNA: TGTGCCAGCAGCTTATTACGACTAGCGGGGACAAATGAGCAGTTCTTC

size: once
D: NA
J: TRBJ2-3
V: TRBV5-1
CDR3: CASSRRESDTQYF
DNA: TGCGCCAGCAGTCGTCGGGAGTCAGATACGCAGTATTTT

size: NA
D: NA
J: TRBJ1-4
V: TRBV6-5
CDR3: CASSSVNEKLFF
DNA: TGTGCCAGCAGTTCAGTTAATGAAAAACTGTTTTTT

size: NA
D: NA
J: TRBJ2-1
V: TRBV7-9
CDR3: CASNVGVASYNEQFF
DNA: TGTGCCAGCAACGTCGGCGTAGCGTCCTACAATGAGCAGTTCTTC

size: NA
D: NA
J: TRBJ2-1
V: TRBV4-3
CDR3: CASSPGNRLNEQFF
DNA: TGCGCCAGCAGCCCTGGAAACAGGCTCAATGAGCAGTTCTTC

size: NA
D: NA
J: TRBJ2-3
V: TRBV24-1
CDR3: CATSDFEGTDTQYF
DNA: TGTGCCACCAGTGATTTCGAGGGCACAGATACGCAGTATTTT

size: NA
D: NA
J: TRBJ1-1
V: TRBV10-3
CDR3: CAISVGEAFEAFF
DNA: TGTGCCATCAGTGTCGGAGAGGCGTTTGAAGCTTTCTTT

size: NA
D: NA
J: TRBJ2-3
V: TRBV6-1
CDR3: CASSEWGLNADTQYF
DNA: TGTGCCAGCAGTGAATGGGGGCTCAACGCAGATACGCAGTATTTT

size: NA
D: TRBD2
J: TRBJ2-7
V: TRBV11-3
CDR3: CASSFQGAGGYEQYF
DNA: TGTGCCAGCAGCTTTCAGGGCGCGGGGGGCTACGAGCAGTACTTC

size: NA
D: NA
J: TRBJ2-1
V: TRBV3-1/TRBV3-2
CDR3: CASSQDYSGEQFF
DNA: TGTGCCAGCAGCCAAGACTACTCAGGGGAGCAGTTCTTC

size: once
D: NA
J: TRBJ1-2
V: TRBV19
CDR3: CASSILRDTF
DNA: TGTGCCAGTAGTATCTTACGGGACACCTTC